One and the same sample provided the 8 T cell receptor beta chains below, sequenced in a study of graft-versus-host responses after intestinal transplantation (dated by TCRdb to about 2021). Library construction relied on the immunoSEQ multiplex PCR assay. TCRdb mirrors the immuneACCESS table, restricted to in-frame sequences. Some clones are absent from its copies; in checked studies, under half trace to an unresolved V gene, and the reason for the others is unknown. Present in this sample are around 45,000 clones, just under 95% of which were seen just once. Roughly 1.4% of the sample is in the top ten clones. The sequencing used PBMCs, collected 335 days after intestinal transplant. Every receptor here comes from a human patient who received an intestinal transplant, so some T cells may come from the graft donor.

V usage is TRBV30 and J usage is TRBJ2-7; 11 bases are a match to TRBD2. Germline V gene sequence: CDR1 GTSNPN, CDR2 SVGIG (reference sequence). V trimming: 3 bases; J trimming: 2 bases; junction bases outside the gene matches: 0. The CDR3 contains 13 residues. The CDR3 DNA reads as TGTGCCTGGAGGACTAGCGGGACCTACGAGCAGTACTTC. Protein sequence: CAWRTSGTYEQYF.

The J gene is TRBJ2-1, the V gene TRBV28, with 11 bases lining up with TRBD2. This CDR3 has 15 amino acids. Trimming took 6 bases from V and 7 from J; bases not matched to a gene: 8. In germline, CDR1 is MDHEN, CDR2 SYDVKM. CDR3 protein: CASRRGLADSNEQFF. CDR3 bases: TGTGCCAGCAGACGGGGACTAGCGGATTCTAATGAGCAGTTCTTC.

The V call is TRBV18, the J call TRBJ1-6; D is uncertain. CDR1 and CDR2 (germline): KGHSH, LQKENI. The CDR3 runs to 13 residues. V lost 3 bases and J 7 bases, leaving 7 bases between the germline ends. As DNA, the CDR3 is TGTGCCAGCTCACCGGACGGCAATTCACCCCTCCACTTT. Amino acid sequence: CASSPDGNSPLHF.

The V gene is TRBV5-1, the J gene TRBJ2-2, with D perhaps TRBD2 (5 bases). CDR3 length: 17 amino acids. The germline CDR1 and CDR2 sequences are SGHRS and YFSETQ. V was trimmed by 0 bases and J by 1 base, leaving 13 bases between them. The CDR3: CASSLAEEAGNTGELFF. The CDR3 bases are TGCGCCAGCAGCTTGGCCGAGGAGGCAGGGAACACCGGGGAGCTGTTTTTT. Complete variable domain (other parts from reference TRBV5-1 and TRBJ2-2): KAGVTQTPRYLIKTRGQQVTLSCSPISGHRSVSWYQQTPGQGLQFLFEYFSETQRNKGNFPGRFSGRQFSNSRSEMNVSTLELGDSALYLCASSLAEEAGNTGELFFGEGSRLTVL.

The gene calls are TRBV9 and TRBJ1-1, with D unclear. Trimming left V 0 bases short and J 3 bases short, with 3 bases between. The CDR3 has 12 residues. CDR1 and CDR2 from the germline V gene are SGDLS and YYNGEE. CDR3 protein: CASSVGDTEAFF. As DNA, the CDR3 is TGTGCCAGCAGCGTAGGGGACACTGAAGCTTTCTTT.

This chain joins TRBV12-5 and TRBJ2-1; D gene unclear. CDR3 length: 12 amino acids. Per germline, CDR1 LGHNT and CDR2 FRNRAP. V was shortened by 2 bases and J by 4 bases, with 3 bases between the two germline ends. CDR3 protein: CASGLRYNEQFF. The CDR3 nucleotides are TGTGCTAGTGGTTTGCGGTACAATGAGCAGTTCTTC.

V usage is TRBV15 and J usage is TRBJ1-2; 7 bases map to TRBD1. CDR3 length: 14 residues. CDR1 LNHNV and CDR2 YYDKDF come from the germline V gene (reference sequence). After removal of 2 bases from V and 3 bases from J, the junction contained 3 bases not matched to a gene. The CDR3 nucleotides are TGTGCCACCAGCAGACGAACAGGGGACTATGGCTACACCTTC. Residues: CATSRRTGDYGYTF.

This rearrangement joins TRBV2 to TRBJ1-5; possible D gene TRBD1, 6 bases. Trimming pared 4 bases from V and 5 bases from J, leaving 9 bases between. The length of the CDR3 is 13 residues. Looked up from germline, CDR1 is SNHLY and CDR2 is FYNNEI. The CDR3 coding sequence is TGTGCCAGCAGTGTACAGGGATATCAGCCCCAGCATTTT. Residues: CASSVQGYQPQHF.